This is a list of T cell receptor beta chains from one sample in a study of CD8+CD57+ T cells in acquired aplastic anemia. One entry per CDR3 protein results from TCRdb running MiXCR on the reads. The sample lists 250,000 to 300,000 distinct CDR3 sequences, 55% to 60% occurring once. Sequencing input: sorted CD4+, CD8+, or CD8+CD57+ T cells (not recorded which) from PBMCs. These receptors all come from a human donor with severe aplastic anemia or a healthy control (not recorded which). CDR3s include the opening cysteine and the closing phenylalanine or tryptophan.

V gene	J gene	CDR3 protein
TRBV7-9	TRBJ2-5	CASSLGRGSQYF
TRBV29-1	TRBJ1-1	CSVGGTVEAFF
TRBV20-1	TRBJ1-2	CSARAEGENYGYTF
TRBV25-1	TRBJ2-7	CASSDERREGRSYEQYF
TRBV14	TRBJ1-2	CASSQDYSHGYTF
TRBV15	TRBJ2-7	CATSRVGEAAEQYF
TRBV2	TRBJ2-1	CASSEALWREGEQFF
TRBV7-8	TRBJ2-7	CASSVIQGSPYEQYF
TRBV20-1	TRBJ2-7	CSAPDPRGASYEQYF
TRBV12-5	TRBJ1-5	CASGLVFAGGADQPQHF
TRBV7-3	TRBJ2-5	CASSSNPGQGTETQYF
TRBV10-3	TRBJ2-1	CASNGGWDEQFF
TRBV6-5	TRBJ2-5	CASSYGGIQETQYF
TRBV20-1	TRBJ2-5	CSARAGGTETQYF
TRBV12-3/TRBV12-4	TRBJ2-3	CASSPPVGTGDTQYF
TRBV5-5	TRBJ1-2	CASSLGQGNYGYTF
TRBV7-8	TRBJ2-7	CASSPEGRRDRSHEQYF
TRBV7-2	TRBJ2-3	CASRSFTDTQYF
TRBV2	TRBJ1-2	CASKADQGYTF
TRBV15	TRBJ2-1	CATSSERGRNNEQFF
TRBV28	TRBJ1-4	CASRAHLGNKGEEKLFF
TRBV27	TRBJ1-1	CASSPGPEYSRAEAFF
TRBV5-4	TRBJ1-3	CASSSDRVHYSGNTIYF
TRBV12-3/TRBV12-4	TRBJ2-7	CASSLGGGQDEQYF
TRBV12-3/TRBV12-4	TRBJ1-5	CASSFWDGYSNQPQHF
TRBV20-1	TRBJ2-7	CSARLWTGSYEQYF
TRBV19	TRBJ1-1	CASSFRQGAGNTEAFF
TRBV19	TRBJ1-3	CASSSGQGAIPIYF
TRBV29-1	TRBJ2-7	CSVDPGQGYEQYF